The rows below give T cell receptor beta chains drawn from one sample of a study of T cells in narcolepsy. Sequencing was performed with immunoSEQ multiplex PCR; in TCRdb, only in-frame clones are kept and a portion is missing. Among 30,000 to 40,000 clones listed, more than 75% were seen once. Sequenced sample: CD45RA- memory CD4+ T cells from PBMCs. The source of these receptors is a human donor with narcolepsy. The CDR3 runs from the conserved cysteine through the conserved F or W. The order of the fields is D gene, clone size, J gene, V gene, CDR3 DNA, CDR3 protein. D genes are given only for firm matches. Size is stated for part of the rows, as once, few or many counts, or as a class when the clone is expanded.

>.|.|TRBJ2-5|TRBV7-3
TGTGCCAGCAGCCTTGGGGCGGGGGCCCTAGAGACCCAGTACTTC
CASSLGAGALETQYF
>.|.|TRBJ1-5|TRBV6-6
TGTGCCAGCAGTTTGTCGTGGGAGAGCAATCAGCCCCAGCATTTT
CASSLSWESNQPQHF
>.|.|TRBJ1-1|TRBV4-1
TGCGCCAGCAGCCAAGATCAACCGAGGAGGGGCACTGAAGCTTTCTTT
CASSQDQPRRGTEAFF
>TRBD1|.|TRBJ1-5|TRBV30
TGTGCCTGGAGTCCTGACAGGGACCAGCCCCAGCATTTT
CAWSPDRDQPQHF
>.|.|TRBJ2-1|TRBV7-3
TGTGCCAGCAGCCCGGGGTGGGGGGCGCAAGGGAATGAGCAGTTCTTC
CASSPGWGAQGNEQFF
>TRBD1|few|TRBJ2-7|TRBV11-1
TGTGCCAGCAGCTTAGCGGTCGGGACAGGGGGATACTCCTACGAGCAGTACTTC
CASSLAVGTGGYSYEQYF
>TRBD1|.|TRBJ1-4|TRBV5-1
TGCGCCAGCAGCCCCCAGACAGGGAGGCAAGAAAAACTGTTTTTT
CASSPQTGRQEKLFF
>.|.|TRBJ2-1|TRBV15
TGTGCCACCAGCAGAGATATGGCTAGTGATGAGCAGTTCTTC
CATSRDMASDEQFF
>TRBD1|.|TRBJ1-2|TRBV11-2
TGTGCCAGCAGCTTAGCCCAGGGGGTCAACTATGGCTACACCTTC
CASSLAQGVNYGYTF
>TRBD1|once|TRBJ2-7|TRBV18
TGTGCCAGCTCACAGAGGGGGGACAGGTCCTCCTACGAGCAGTACTTC
CASSQRGDRSSYEQYF
>.|.|TRBJ2-3|TRBV5-4
TGTGCCAGCAGCCCGGACGCGGGGAGCACAGATACGCAGTATTTT
CASSPDAGSTDTQYF
>.|few|TRBJ1-1|TRBV27
TGTGCCAGCAGTTCCACAGGGCCGAACACTGAAGCTTTCTTT
CASSSTGPNTEAFF
>.|few|TRBJ2-1|TRBV5-1
TGCGCCAGCAGCTTGGTCAGCGCTAACAATGAGCAGTTCTTC
CASSLVSANNEQFF
>.|.|TRBJ2-1|TRBV4-3
TGCGCCAGCAGCCAAGAAGGGGGGCTAGGCGAGCAGTTCTTC
CASSQEGGLGEQFF
>.|.|TRBJ2-7|TRBV5-1
TGCGCCAGCAGCCTTTCTACTTGGGTGGCCGGTGAGCAGTACTTC
CASSLSTWVAGEQYF
>.|.|TRBJ2-7|TRBV7-2
TGTGCCCCAAAAGGGGGAGGGCACTACGAGCAGTACTTC
CAPKGGGHYEQYF
>.|.|TRBJ1-2|TRBV7-2
TGTGCCAGCAGCTTAGCATCCGTACCGCCAGGCTACACCTTC
CASSLASVPPGYTF
>.|.|TRBJ1-5|TRBV5-1
TGCGCCAGCAGCTTTTCAGGGGCGGAACAGCCCCAGCATTTT
CASSFSGAEQPQHF
>.|.|TRBJ2-7|TRBV7-9
TGTGCCAACAGCTTAGCCGGGACCAACTACGAGCAGTACTTC
CANSLAGTNYEQYF
>TRBD1|.|TRBJ2-7|TRBV28
TGTGCCAGCAGAGCAACAGGGGGAAATTACGAGCAGTACTTC
CASRATGGNYEQYF
>.|once|TRBJ2-7|TRBV6-6
TGTGCCAGCACGCGAATACAGGGCTACGAGCAGTACTTC
CASTRIQGYEQYF
>.|.|TRBJ2-2|TRBV5-1
TGCGCCAGCAGCTTGACGGTTCAACTAGTTGGCACCGGGGAGCTGTTTTTT
CASSLTVQLVGTGELFF
>.|few|TRBJ1-5|TRBV29-1
TGCAGCGTTGAAGAGGGCCAGGGCGATCAGCCCCAGCATTTT
CSVEEGQGDQPQHF
>.|.|TRBJ1-6|TRBV5-6
TGTGCCAGCAGCCCCGACAGCTCCTATAATTCACCCCTCCACTTT
CASSPDSSYNSPLHF
>TRBD1|.|TRBJ1-5|TRBV7-2
TGTGCCAGCAGCTTGACAGGGGGCAATCAGCCCCAGCATTTT
CASSLTGGNQPQHF
>.|.|TRBJ2-6|TRBV7-3
TGTGCCAGCAGCTTACACGGTCTCTCTGGGGCCAACGTCCTGACTTTC
CASSLHGLSGANVLTF
>.|.|TRBJ1-3|TRBV10-3
TGTGCCATCGGGGACCCCGTCGGCGGAAACACCATATATTTT
CAIGDPVGGNTIYF
>TRBD2|.|TRBJ2-1|TRBV10-3
TGTGCCATCAGTGGCTCTAGCGGGGGGGAGCCTCACAATGAGCAGTTCTTC
CAISGSSGGEPHNEQFF
>.|.|TRBJ2-2|TRBV2
TGTGCCAGCAGAAGGCGTGGGAACACCGGGGAGCTGTTTTTT
CASRRRGNTGELFF
>.|few|TRBJ2-3|TRBV6-5
TGTGCCAGCAGAATTTATTATTCGAGCACAGATACGCAGTATTTT
CASRIYYSSTDTQYF
>TRBD1|.|TRBJ2-2|TRBV6-5
TGTGCCAGCAGTCTCTACAGGGGCACCGGGGAGCTGTTTTTT
CASSLYRGTGELFF
>.|.|TRBJ2-1|TRBV6-1
TGTGCCAGCAGTGAAGGACTAGCCTACAATGAGCAGTTCTTC
CASSEGLAYNEQFF
>TRBD1|.|TRBJ1-3|TRBV19
TGTGCCAGTGTCGACAGGGGGCCTGGAAACACCATATATTTT
CASVDRGPGNTIYF
>.|.|TRBJ1-3|TRBV19
TGTGCCAGTAGTAACCGACAGGCTGGGGGAAACACCATATATTTT
CASSNRQAGGNTIYF
>TRBD1|.|TRBJ2-2|TRBV10-1
TGCGCCAGCAGTGAGACAGGGGACGGGGAGCTGTTTTTT
CASSETGDGELFF
>TRBD1|.|TRBJ2-5|TRBV5-8
TGTGCCAGCAGTCCGGGACAGGGGGAAGAGACCCAGTACTTC
CASSPGQGEETQYF
>TRBD1|.|TRBJ1-1|TRBV30
TGTGCCTGGAGACCGACAGGGGTCTGGACTGAAGCTTTCTTT
CAWRPTGVWTEAFF
>.|few|TRBJ2-3|TRBV5-1
TGCGCCAGCAGCTTGGGGCCCGGAGCGGAACGCACAGATACGCAGTATTTT
CASSLGPGAERTDTQYF
>.|.|TRBJ2-1|TRBV5-1
TGCGCCAGCAACCCCTATAGCTCCTACAATGAGCAGTTCTTC
CASNPYSSYNEQFF
>.|.|TRBJ1-2|TRBV18
TGTGCCAGCTCACCCGCCCGGGAAGCTAACTATGGCTACACCTTC
CASSPAREANYGYTF
>.|.|TRBJ2-2|TRBV7-2
TGTGCCAGCAGCGAAGGGGGTAGGGCCGGGGAGCTGTTTTTT
CASSEGGRAGELFF
>.|.|TRBJ2-5|TRBV11-2
TGTGCCAGCAGCTTAGGGCTAGCAGACCAAGAGACCCAGTACTTC
CASSLGLADQETQYF
>TRBD1|.|TRBJ2-5|TRBV28
TGTGCCAGCAGCCCAACGGTGGTCAGGGGGCTGGAGACCCAGTACTTC
CASSPTVVRGLETQYF
>TRBD2|.|TRBJ2-5|TRBV9
TGTGCCAGCAGCTTACTCAGCGGGGAAGAGACCCAGTACTTC
CASSLLSGEETQYF
>TRBD1|.|TRBJ1-2|TRBV7-9
TGTGCCAGCAGCTTTTCAGCGACAGGGACCTATGGCTACACCTTC
CASSFSATGTYGYTF